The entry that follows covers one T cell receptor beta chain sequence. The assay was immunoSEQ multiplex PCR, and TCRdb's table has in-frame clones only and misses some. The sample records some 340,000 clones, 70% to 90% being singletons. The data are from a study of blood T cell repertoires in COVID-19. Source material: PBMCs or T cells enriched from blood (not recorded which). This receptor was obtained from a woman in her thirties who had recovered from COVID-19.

The DNA of the CDR3 is TGTGCCAGCAGCTTATCGACAGGGGCCTACCAAGAGACCCAGTACTTC. This encodes CASSLSTGAYQETQYF. J is TRBJ2-5 and V is TRBV5-4; 8 bases align to TRBD1. The CDR3 is made up of 16 amino acids. Looked up from germline, CDR1 is SGHNT and CDR2 is YYREEE (reference sequence). With 2 bases clipped from V and 0 bases from J, the junction kept 6 bases outside the gene matches. Together with reference TRBV5-4 and TRBJ2-5, the CDR3 gives the full variable domain: ETGVTQSPTHLIKTRGQQVTLRCSSQSGHNTVSWYQQALGQGPQFIFQYYREEENGRGNFPPRFSGLQFPNYSSELNVNALELDDSALYLCASSLSTGAYQETQYFGPGTRLLVL.